Listed below are T cell receptor beta chains from one sample, sequenced in a study of neurological immune-mediated disorders. A single record per CDR3 protein comes from TCRdb applying MiXCR to the 5' RACE reads. This sample has tens of thousands of distinct CDR3 sequences; around 13% occur once, and the top ten carry around 5.5%. What was sequenced was CD4+ T cells from blood. The receptors were sampled from a female donor with HTLV-1-associated myelopathy (HAM/TSP). Each CDR3 is given with its conserved first and last residue. The order of the fields is CDR3 length, clone size, D gene, V gene, J gene, CDR3 DNA, CDR3 protein. A D gene is named only where the DNA matches it firmly. Each size is how often the clone was seen (once, few, many) or a class if it is expanded.

>15|medium-sized|.|TRBV5-6|TRBJ2-5
TGTGCCAGCAGCTCCGCCCGGGGGATTAGAGAGACCCAGTACTTC
CASSSARGIRETQYF
>15|many|.|TRBV10-2|TRBJ2-2
TGCGCCAGCGCTGCCTGGGCAGCGAACACCGGGGAGCTGTTTTTT
CASAAWAANTGELFF
>13|many|.|TRBV7-3|TRBJ2-3
TGTGCCAGCAGCACCGAAAAGGCGGATACGCAGTATTTT
CASSTEKADTQYF
>14|many|.|TRBV18|TRBJ1-4
TGTGCCAGCTCACCAACGGACAACAAGGAAAAACTGTTTTTT
CASSPTDNKEKLFF
>16|many|.|TRBV20-1|TRBJ1-6
TGCAGTGCTATCCCTCTCGGGGGAGGGGGTGATTCACCCCTCCACTTT
CSAIPLGGGGDSPLHF
>13|many|TRBD1|TRBV19|TRBJ2-7
TGTGCCAGTAGTCCCGGGACAGGCTACGAGCAGTACTTC
CASSPGTGYEQYF
>16|many|TRBD2|TRBV7-9|TRBJ2-3
TGTGCCAGCAGCAAACTAGCGGGAGGGCGAGGGGATACGCAGTATTTT
CASSKLAGGRGDTQYF
>15|many|TRBD2|TRBV5-1|TRBJ2-2
TGCGCCAGCAGCTTTCGCGGGGGGGACACCGGGGAGCTGTTTTTT
CASSFRGGDTGELFF
>13|many|.|TRBV5-1|TRBJ2-3
TGCGCCAGCAGCTCCCTGCTAGGGGATACGCAGTATTTT
CASSSLLGDTQYF
>18|many|TRBD2|TRBV24-1|TRBJ2-1
TGTGCCACCAGTGATTTCGCCCCCGGGACTAGCGCCGGCAATGAGCAGTTCTTC
CATSDFAPGTSAGNEQFF
>13|many|TRBD1|TRBV7-9|TRBJ2-7
TGTGCCAGCAGGTTAACAGGGGGCACCGAGCAGTACTTC
CASRLTGGTEQYF